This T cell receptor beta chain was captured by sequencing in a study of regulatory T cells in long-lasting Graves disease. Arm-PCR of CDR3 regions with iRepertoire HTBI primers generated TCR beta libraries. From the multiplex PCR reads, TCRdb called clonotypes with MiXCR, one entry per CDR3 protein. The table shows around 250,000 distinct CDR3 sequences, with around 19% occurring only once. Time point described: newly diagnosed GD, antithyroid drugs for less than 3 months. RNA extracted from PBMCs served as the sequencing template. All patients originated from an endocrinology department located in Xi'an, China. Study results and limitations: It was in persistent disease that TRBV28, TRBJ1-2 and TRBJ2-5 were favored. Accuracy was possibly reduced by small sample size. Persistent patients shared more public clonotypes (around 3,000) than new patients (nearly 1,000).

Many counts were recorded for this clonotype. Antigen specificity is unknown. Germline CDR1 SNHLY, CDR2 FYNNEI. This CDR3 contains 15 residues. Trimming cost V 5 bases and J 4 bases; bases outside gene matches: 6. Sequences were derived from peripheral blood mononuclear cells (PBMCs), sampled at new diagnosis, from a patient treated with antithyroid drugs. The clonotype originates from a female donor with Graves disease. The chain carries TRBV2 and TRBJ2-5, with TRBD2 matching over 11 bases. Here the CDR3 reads CASSTRLAGRETQYF. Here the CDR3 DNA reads TGTGCCAGCAGTACCAGACTAGCGGGAAGAGAGACCCAGTACTTC. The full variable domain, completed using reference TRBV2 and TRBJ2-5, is EPEVTQTPSHQVTQMGQEVILRCVPISNHLYFYWYRQILGQKVEFLVSFYNNEISEKSEIFDDQFSVERPDGSNFTLKIRSTKLEDSAMYFCASSTRLAGRETQYFGPGTRLLVL.